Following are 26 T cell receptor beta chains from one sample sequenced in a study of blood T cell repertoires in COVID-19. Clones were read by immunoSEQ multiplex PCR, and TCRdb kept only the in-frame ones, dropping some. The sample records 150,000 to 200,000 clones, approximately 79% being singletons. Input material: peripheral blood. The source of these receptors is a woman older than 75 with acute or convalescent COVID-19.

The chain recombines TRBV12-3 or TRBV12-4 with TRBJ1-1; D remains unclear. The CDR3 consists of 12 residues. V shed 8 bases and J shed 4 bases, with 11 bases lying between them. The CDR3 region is CASCPSGTEAFF. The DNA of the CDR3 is TGTGCCAGCTGCCCCTCGGGCACTGAAGCTTTCTTT.

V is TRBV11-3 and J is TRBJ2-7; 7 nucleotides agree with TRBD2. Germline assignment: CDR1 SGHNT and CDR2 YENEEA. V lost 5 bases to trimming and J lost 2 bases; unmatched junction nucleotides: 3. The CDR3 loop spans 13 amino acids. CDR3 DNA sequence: TGTGCCAGCAGCCGGGGGGTACCCTACGAGCAGTACTTC. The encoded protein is CASSRGVPYEQYF.

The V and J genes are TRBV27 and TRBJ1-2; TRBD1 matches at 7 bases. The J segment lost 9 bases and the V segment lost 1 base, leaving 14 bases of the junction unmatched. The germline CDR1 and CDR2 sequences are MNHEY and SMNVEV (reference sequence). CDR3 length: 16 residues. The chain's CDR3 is CASSLWVPADRRSYTF. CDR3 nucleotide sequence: TGTGCCAGCAGTTTATGGGTCCCCGCGGACAGGAGGAGCTACACCTTC.

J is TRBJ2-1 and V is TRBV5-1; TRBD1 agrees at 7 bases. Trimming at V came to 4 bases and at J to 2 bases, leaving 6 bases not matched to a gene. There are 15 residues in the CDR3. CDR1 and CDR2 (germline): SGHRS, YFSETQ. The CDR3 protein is CASSPQTGTYNEQFF. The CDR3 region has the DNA TGCGCCAGCAGCCCCCAGACAGGGACCTACAATGAGCAGTTCTTC.

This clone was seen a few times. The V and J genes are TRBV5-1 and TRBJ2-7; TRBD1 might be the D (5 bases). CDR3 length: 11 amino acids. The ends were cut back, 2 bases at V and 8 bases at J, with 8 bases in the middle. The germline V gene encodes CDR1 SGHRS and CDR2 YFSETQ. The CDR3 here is CASSFSGKQYF. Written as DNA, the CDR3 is TGCGCCAGCAGCTTTTCAGGGAAGCAGTACTTC.

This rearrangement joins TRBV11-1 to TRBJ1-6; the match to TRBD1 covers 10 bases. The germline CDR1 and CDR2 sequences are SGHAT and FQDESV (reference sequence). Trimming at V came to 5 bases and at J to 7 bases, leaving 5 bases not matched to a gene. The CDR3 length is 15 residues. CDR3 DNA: TGTGCCAGCAGCCCCCCGGACAGGGGGAATTCACCCCTCCACTTT. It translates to CASSPPDRGNSPLHF.

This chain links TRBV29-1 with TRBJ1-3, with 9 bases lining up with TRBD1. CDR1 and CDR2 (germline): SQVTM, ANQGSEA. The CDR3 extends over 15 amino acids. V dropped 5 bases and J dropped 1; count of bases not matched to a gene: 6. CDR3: CSVSTGTGSGNTIYF. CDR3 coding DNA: TGCAGCGTTTCAACCGGGACAGGGTCTGGAAACACCATATATTTT.

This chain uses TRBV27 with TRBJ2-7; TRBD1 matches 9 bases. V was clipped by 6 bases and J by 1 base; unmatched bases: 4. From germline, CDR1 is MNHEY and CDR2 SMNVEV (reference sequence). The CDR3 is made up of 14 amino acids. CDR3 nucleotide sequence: TGTGCCAGCAGATCCGGACAGGGGTCCTACGAGCAGTACTTC. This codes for CASRSGQGSYEQYF.

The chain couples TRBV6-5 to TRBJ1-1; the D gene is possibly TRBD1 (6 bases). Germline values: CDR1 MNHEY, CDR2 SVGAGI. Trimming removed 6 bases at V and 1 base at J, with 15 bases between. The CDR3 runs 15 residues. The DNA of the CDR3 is TGTGCCAGCAGAATCCGACAGGTGTCGAACACTGAAGCTTTCTTT. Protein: CASRIRQVSNTEAFF.

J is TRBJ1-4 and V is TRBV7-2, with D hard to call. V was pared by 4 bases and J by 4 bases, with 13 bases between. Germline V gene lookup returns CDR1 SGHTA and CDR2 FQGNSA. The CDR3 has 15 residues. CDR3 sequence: CASSSALGSNEKLFF. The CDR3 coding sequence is TGTGCCAGCAGCTCGGCCCTGGGGAGTAATGAAAAACTGTTTTTT.

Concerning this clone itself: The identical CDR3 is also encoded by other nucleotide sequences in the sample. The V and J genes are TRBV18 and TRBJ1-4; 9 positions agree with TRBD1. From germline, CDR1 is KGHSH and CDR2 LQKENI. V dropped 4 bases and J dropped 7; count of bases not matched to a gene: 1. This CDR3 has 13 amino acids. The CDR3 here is CASSRGQGEKLFF. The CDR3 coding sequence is TGTGCCAGCTCACGGGGACAGGGTGAAAAACTGTTTTTT.

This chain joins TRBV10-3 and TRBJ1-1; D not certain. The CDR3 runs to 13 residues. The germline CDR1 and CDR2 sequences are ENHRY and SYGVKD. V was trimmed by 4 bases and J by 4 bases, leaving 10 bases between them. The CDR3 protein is CAISVLSGTEAFF. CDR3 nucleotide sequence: TGTGCCATCAGTGTACTTTCGGGCACTGAAGCTTTCTTT.

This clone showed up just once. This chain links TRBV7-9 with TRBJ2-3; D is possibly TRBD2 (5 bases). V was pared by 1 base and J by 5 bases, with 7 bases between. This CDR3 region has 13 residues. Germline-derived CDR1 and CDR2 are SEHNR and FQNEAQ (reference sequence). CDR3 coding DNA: TGTGCCAGCAGCTTAGGAGGACTAGATACGCAGTATTTT. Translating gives CASSLGGLDTQYF.

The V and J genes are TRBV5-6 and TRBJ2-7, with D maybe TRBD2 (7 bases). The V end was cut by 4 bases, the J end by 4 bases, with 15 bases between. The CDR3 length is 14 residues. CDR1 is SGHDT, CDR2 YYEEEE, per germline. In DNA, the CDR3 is TGTGCCAGCAGCCTCCGCGGGGGCGATTACGAGCAGTACTTC. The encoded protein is CASSLRGGDYEQYF.

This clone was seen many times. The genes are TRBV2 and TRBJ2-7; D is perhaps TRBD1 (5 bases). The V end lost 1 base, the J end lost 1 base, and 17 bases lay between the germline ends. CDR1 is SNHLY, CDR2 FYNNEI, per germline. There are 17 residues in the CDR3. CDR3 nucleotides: TGTGCCAGCAGTGAAGGTCTTGCCAGGGTAGGATCCTACGAGCAGTACTTC. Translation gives CASSEGLARVGSYEQYF.

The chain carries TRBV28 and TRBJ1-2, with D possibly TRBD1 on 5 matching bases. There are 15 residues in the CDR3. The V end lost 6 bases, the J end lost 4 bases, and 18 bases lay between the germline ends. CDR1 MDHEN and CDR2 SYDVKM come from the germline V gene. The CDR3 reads CASSREGWRAYGYTF. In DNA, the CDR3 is TGTGCCAGCAGCCGGGAGGGGTGGAGGGCCTATGGCTACACCTTC.

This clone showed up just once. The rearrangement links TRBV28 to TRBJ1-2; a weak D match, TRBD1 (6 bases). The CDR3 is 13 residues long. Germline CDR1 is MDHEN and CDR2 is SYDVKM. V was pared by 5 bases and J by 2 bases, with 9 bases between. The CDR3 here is CASSITGNYGYTF. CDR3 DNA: TGTGCCAGCAGTATTACAGGGAACTATGGCTACACCTTC.

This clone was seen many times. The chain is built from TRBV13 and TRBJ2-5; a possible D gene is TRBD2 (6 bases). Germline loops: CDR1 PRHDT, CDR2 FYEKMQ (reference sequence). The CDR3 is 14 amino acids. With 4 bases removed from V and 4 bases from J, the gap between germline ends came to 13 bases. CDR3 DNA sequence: TGTGCCAGCAGCTACGGGAGTTCGCGAGAGACCCAGTACTTC. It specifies CASSYGSSRETQYF.

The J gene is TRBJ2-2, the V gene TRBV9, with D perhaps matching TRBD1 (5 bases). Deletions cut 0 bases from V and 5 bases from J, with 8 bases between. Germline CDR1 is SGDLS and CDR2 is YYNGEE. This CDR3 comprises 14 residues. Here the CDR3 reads CASSVAAGTGELFF. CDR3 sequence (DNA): TGTGCCAGCAGCGTAGCGGCAGGGACCGGGGAGCTGTTTTTT.

This CDR3 reads CASTIGDSRYTF. CDR3 DNA: TGTGCCAGCACCATAGGGGACTCCCGCTACACCTTC. This chain uses TRBV7-2 with TRBJ1-2, with D possibly being TRBD1 (5 bases). Trimming shortened V by 7 bases and J by 9 bases, and 15 bases separated the two germline ends. The CDR3 extends over 12 amino acids. Germline CDR1 reads SGHTA; CDR2 reads FQGNSA.

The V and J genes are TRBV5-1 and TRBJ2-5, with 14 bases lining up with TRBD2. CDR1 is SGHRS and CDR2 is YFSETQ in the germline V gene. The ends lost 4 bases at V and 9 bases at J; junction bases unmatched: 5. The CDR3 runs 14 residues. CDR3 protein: CASSTGTSGGPQYF. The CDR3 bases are TGCGCCAGCAGCACCGGGACTAGCGGGGGACCCCAGTACTTC.

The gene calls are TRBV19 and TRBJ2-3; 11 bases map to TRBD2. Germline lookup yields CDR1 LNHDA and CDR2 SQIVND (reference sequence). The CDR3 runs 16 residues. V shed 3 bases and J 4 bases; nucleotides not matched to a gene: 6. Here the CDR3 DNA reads TGTGCCAGTAGTATGGGGACTAGCGGTTTATCAGATACGCAGTATTTT. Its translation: CASSMGTSGLSDTQYF.

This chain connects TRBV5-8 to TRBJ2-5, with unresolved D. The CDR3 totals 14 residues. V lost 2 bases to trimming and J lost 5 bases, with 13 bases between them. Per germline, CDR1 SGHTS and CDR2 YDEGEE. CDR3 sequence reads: CASSFRGGGETQYF. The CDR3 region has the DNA TGTGCCAGCAGCTTCCGTGGCGGTGGGGAGACCCAGTACTTC. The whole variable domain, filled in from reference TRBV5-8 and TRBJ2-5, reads EAGVTQSPTHLIKTRGQQATLRCSPISGHTSVYWYQQALGLGLQFLLWYDEGEERNRGNFPPRFSGRQFPNYSSELNVNALELEDSALYLCASSFRGGGETQYFGPGTRLLVL.

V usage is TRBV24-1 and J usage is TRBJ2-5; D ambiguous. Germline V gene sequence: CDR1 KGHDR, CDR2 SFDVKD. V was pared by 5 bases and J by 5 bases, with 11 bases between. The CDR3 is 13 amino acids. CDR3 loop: CATSAPARETQYF. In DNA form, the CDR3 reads TGTGCCACCAGTGCGCCAGCGCGGGAGACCCAGTACTTC.

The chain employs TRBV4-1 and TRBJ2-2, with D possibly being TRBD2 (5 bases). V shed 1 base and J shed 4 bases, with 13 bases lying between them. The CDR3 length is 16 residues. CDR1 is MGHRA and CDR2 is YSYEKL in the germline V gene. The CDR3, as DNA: TGCGCCAGCAGCCAAGCATCGGGGTGGGGCACCGGGGAGCTGTTTTTT. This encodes CASSQASGWGTGELFF.

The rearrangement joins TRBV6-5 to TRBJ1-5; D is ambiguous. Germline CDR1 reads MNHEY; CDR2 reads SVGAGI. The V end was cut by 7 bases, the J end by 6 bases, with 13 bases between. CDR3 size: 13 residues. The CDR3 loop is CASKGRGFQPQHF. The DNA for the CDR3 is TGTGCCAGCAAAGGGCGGGGATTTCAGCCCCAGCATTTT.